Each of the 2 T cell receptor beta chains below was sequenced from the same sample in a study of blood T cell repertoires in COVID-19. Produced via immunoSEQ multiplex PCR; TCRdb's table is partial and in-frame only. Counted here are 55,000 to 75,000 clones, less than 80% occurring once; the ten biggest clones make up about 3%. The specimen was peripheral blood. These receptors all stem from a man between 60 and 70 years old with acute or convalescent COVID-19.

The gene calls are TRBV7-9 and TRBJ1-2; the D gene is possibly TRBD1 (6 bases). This CDR3 is 13 amino acids long. The V gene lost 7 bases and the J gene lost 8 bases, with 17 bases spanning the gap. Germline V gene lookup returns CDR1 SEHNR and CDR2 FQNEAQ (reference sequence). The CDR3, as DNA: TGTGCCAGCACTTCTGGAGGACAGTGGGGCTACACCTTC. Translation gives CASTSGGQWGYTF.

This rearrangement joins TRBV19 to TRBJ1-1; no clear D. There are 11 residues in the CDR3. The V gene's germline CDR1 is LNHDA and CDR2 SQIVND (reference sequence). Trimming took off 9 bases at V and 5 bases at J, with 10 bases between the two ends. CDR3 sequence reads: CASRMRTEAFF. CDR3 bases: TGTGCCAGCCGGATGAGGACTGAAGCTTTCTTT.